This T cell receptor (beta chain) was captured by sequencing in a study of shared clonotypes between healthy human individuals. This clone showed up just once. The antigen is undetermined. Study observations and caveats: The study sampled only blood, and tissue repertoires likely differ. Lower generation probabilities were found for non-shared clonotypes than for those shared by all four donors.

Naive CD8 cells were CD45RO-negative, positively selected for CCR7, excluding terminally differentiated effector memory CD45RA+ cells. The DNA input per sorted-subset replicate PCR was approximately 210 ng, corresponding to some 30,000 T cell genomes. The repertoire was sequenced with immunoSEQ multiplex PCR; TCRdb's copy has only in-frame clones and lacks some. The table shows about 2.2 million clones, with just over 90% occurring only once. CDR3 length: 14 residues. Trimming removed 4 bases from V and 5 bases from J, with 15 bases in between. Germline loops: CDR1 SGDLS, CDR2 YYNGEE. The sequencing sample was made of naive CD8+ T cells from PBMCs. The origin of this receptor is a man between 18 and 35 years old in good health. Some clones in this sample may be carry-over from other donors' samples. V is TRBV9 and J is TRBJ1-1, with D perhaps TRBD1 (5 bases). CDR3 nucleotides: TGTGCCAGCAGCACCCAAGCGGGGGGAACTGAAGCTTTCTTT. Amino acid sequence: CASSTQAGGTEAFF.